The TCR beta chain described here comes from a study of T-cell reconstitution after alpha-beta-depleted transplantation in children. Preparation of the TCRbeta library used unique molecular identifiers. MiXCR, applied by TCRdb to the PCR reads, yields one record per CDR3 protein. The table shows more than 450,000 distinct CDR3 sequences, with around 20% occurring only once. CDR3 length: 17 residues. Between the trimmed V and J ends, which lost 3 bases and 1 base, there was a span of 18 bases. Germline loops: CDR1 SGDLS, CDR2 YYNGEE. J is TRBJ2-3 and V is TRBV9; TRBD1 is a possible D gene (6 bases). The source is a human donor who donated a stem cell graft to a child with acute lymphoblastic leukemia. Sequenced here: PBMCs from the stem cell graft donor, sampled from the stem cell graft. DNA for the CDR3: TGTGCCAGCAGCGCCCGGGACACCCTCTCTCGCACAGATACGCAGTATTTT. Encoded protein: CASSARDTLSRTDTQYF.